This T cell receptor beta chain emerged from a study of cytomegalovirus exposure and HLA in healthy donors. With 60 Vbeta and 13 Jbeta primers, the PCR was carried out. Using immunoSEQ multiplex PCR, the repertoire was profiled, and TCRdb retains in-frame clones only, with some absent. The sample lists approximately 130,000 clones, approximately 80% occurring once. V was clipped by 0 bases and J by 1 base, with 4 bases between them. Germline CDR1 SGHRS, CDR2 YFSETQ. The CDR3 consists of 14 residues. The TCR comes from a boy younger than 10 in good health and CMV-seronegative. Sequencing used PBMCs. The chain carries TRBV5-1 and TRBJ2-2; D gene uncertain. DNA of the CDR3: TGCGCCAGCAGCTTGGCAGGGAACACCGGGGAGCTGTTTTTT. It is translated as CASSLAGNTGELFF.